This T cell receptor beta chain stems from a study of blood T cell repertoires in COVID-19. Study-wide background: The analysed material was cDNA or gDNA that came from T cells, B-cell-depleted T cells, or PBMCs.

Trimming at V came to 4 bases and at J to 3 bases, leaving 3 bases not matched to a gene. The length of the CDR3 is 13 residues. Germline V gene lookup returns CDR1 SGHRS and CDR2 YFSETQ. Per the original methods: Estimation of nucleated cell counts relied on the amplification of reference gene primers. Some clones are missing from TCRdb's copy, which holds only in-frame ones; the method was immunoSEQ multiplex PCR. V, J and clone size reflect that table, while D and trimming were determined from the DNA. The table records almost 250,000 clones, almost 85% of them present only once. The study recruited people aged about 18 to 90 years across approximately 24 US areas. Clinical histories supplied by participants themselves formed the basis of cohort assignment.

The chain has TRBV5-1 and TRBJ2-7, with 8 bases matching TRBD1. The source of this sequence is a woman aged 45-65 years with acute COVID-19. Source material: PBMCs or T cells enriched from blood (not recorded which). The CDR3 DNA reads TGCGCCAGCAGCGCTGGACAGGGCTACGAGCAGTACTTC. This gives the protein CASSAGQGYEQYF.